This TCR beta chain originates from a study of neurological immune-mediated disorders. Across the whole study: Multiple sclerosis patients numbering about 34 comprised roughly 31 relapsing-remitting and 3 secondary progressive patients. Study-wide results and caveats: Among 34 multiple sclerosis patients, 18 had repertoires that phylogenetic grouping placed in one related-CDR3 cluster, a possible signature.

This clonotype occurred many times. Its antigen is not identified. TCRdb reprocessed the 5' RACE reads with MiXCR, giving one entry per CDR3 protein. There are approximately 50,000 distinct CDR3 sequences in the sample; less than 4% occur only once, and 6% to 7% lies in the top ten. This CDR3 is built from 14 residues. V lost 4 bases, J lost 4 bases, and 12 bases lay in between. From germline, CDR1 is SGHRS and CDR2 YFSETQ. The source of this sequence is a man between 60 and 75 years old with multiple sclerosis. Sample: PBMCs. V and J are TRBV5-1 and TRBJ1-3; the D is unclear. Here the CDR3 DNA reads TGCGCCAGCAGCGTCGACCGGCGAGGAAACACCATATATTTT. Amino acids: CASSVDRRGNTIYF.